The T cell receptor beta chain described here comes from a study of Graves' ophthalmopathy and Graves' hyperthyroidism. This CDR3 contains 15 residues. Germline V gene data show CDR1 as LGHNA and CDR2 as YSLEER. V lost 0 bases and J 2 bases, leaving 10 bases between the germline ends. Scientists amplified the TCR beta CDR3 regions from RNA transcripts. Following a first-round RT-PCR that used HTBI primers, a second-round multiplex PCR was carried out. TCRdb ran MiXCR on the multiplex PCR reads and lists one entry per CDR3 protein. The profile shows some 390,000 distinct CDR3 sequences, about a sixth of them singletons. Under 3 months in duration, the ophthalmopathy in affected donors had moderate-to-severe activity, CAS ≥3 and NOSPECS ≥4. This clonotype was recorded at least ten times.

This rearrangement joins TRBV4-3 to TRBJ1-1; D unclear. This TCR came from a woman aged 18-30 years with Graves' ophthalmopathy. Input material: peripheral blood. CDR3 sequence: CASSQESRGNTEAFF. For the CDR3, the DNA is TGCGCCAGCAGCCAAGAGAGTCGGGGAAACACTGAAGCTTTCTTT.